The rows below give T cell receptor beta chains drawn from one sample of a study of beta chain features in type 1 diabetes. Assay: immunoSEQ multiplex PCR; the TCRdb copy retains only in-frame clones and omits some. The table includes tens of thousands of clones, 30% to 35% detected once. Sequencing was performed on stem cell memory CD4+ T cells from blood. The receptor set was obtained from a woman aged 18-29 years in good health. The CDR3 runs from the conserved cysteine through the conserved F or W. A D gene is named only where the DNA matches it firmly. A row's size may be missing; if present it is once, few, many or a size class.

d_call j_call clone_size v_call cdr3_nt cdr3_aa
NA TRBJ2-7 few TRBV7-2 TGTGCCAGCAGCTTCAATAGTTTTTCCTACGAGCAGTACTTC CASSFNSFSYEQYF
TRBD2 TRBJ2-1 NA TRBV18 TGTGCCAGCTCATCCCTCGCCGGACTAGCGGGGTCCAACAATGAGCAGTTCTTC CASSSLAGLAGSNNEQFF
TRBD2 TRBJ2-7 few TRBV7-9 TGTGCCAGCAGCTTACACGGGGAGCGGGGAGACGAGCAGTACTTC CASSLHGERGDEQYF
TRBD1 TRBJ2-1 few TRBV4-1 TGCGCCAGCAGCCAGCCGAGGGGGCTATCTGACAATGAGCAGTTCTTC CASSQPRGLSDNEQFF
TRBD1 TRBJ1-2 few TRBV5-4 TGTGCCAGCAGCTTGCCCAGGGGGAAGGGCTATGGCTACACCTTC CASSLPRGKGYGYTF
TRBD1 TRBJ2-5 few TRBV30 TGTGCCTGGAGACTAGGGACAGGGGGCTTTGAGACCCAGTACTTC CAWRLGTGGFETQYF
NA TRBJ2-5 NA TRBV7-2 TGTGCCAGCAGCCCGAGACTTGCCCAAGAGACCCAGTACTTC CASSPRLAQETQYF
TRBD1 TRBJ2-5 NA TRBV18 TGTGCCAGCTCACCTTGGACCCCGCGACAGGGCCAAGAGACCCAGTACTTC CASSPWTPRQGQETQYF
TRBD2 TRBJ2-1 NA TRBV4-2 TGTGCCAGCAGCCATGGGACTAGCGGAAACGATGAGCAGTTCTTC CASSHGTSGNDEQFF
TRBD1 TRBJ1-2 few TRBV19 TGTGCCAGTATTCGGGACAGGGAGGGAAATGGCTACACCTTC CASIRDREGNGYTF
TRBD1 TRBJ1-2 few TRBV4-1 TGCGCCAGCAGCCCCCCATCCAAGGGGACAGGGATGCCTAGGGGGTATGGCTACACCTTC CASSPPSKGTGMPRGYGYTF
NA TRBJ2-1 many TRBV5-1 TGCGCCAGCAGCTTGGCCGTTCACAATGAGCAGTTCTTC CASSLAVHNEQFF
NA TRBJ1-6 NA TRBV4-2 TGTGCCAGCAGCCAGGACAGAAGCTACTCCTATAATTCACCCCTCCACTTT CASSQDRSYSYNSPLHF
TRBD2 TRBJ2-5 NA TRBV2 TGTGCCAGCAGTGTCGCGCGGGGGCAAGAGACCCAGTACTTC CASSVARGQETQYF
TRBD2 TRBJ2-1 NA TRBV7-8 TGTGCCAGCAGCTTAGACTCTAGCGGGGGGCTATACAATGAGCAGTTCTTC CASSLDSSGGLYNEQFF
TRBD2 TRBJ2-2 few TRBV7-2 TGTGCCAGCAGCTTAAGGCTAGCGGGTACCGGGGAGCTGTTTTTT CASSLRLAGTGELFF
TRBD2 TRBJ2-1 NA TRBV7-2 TGTGCCAGCAGCTTAGCATCTAGCGGGGGGCCTACCTACAATGAGCAGTTCTTC CASSLASSGGPTYNEQFF
NA TRBJ2-2 NA TRBV5-1 TGCGCCAGCAGCCTGGGGGCAGGAAGCACCGGGGAGCTGTTTTTT CASSLGAGSTGELFF
NA TRBJ1-2 NA TRBV7-2 TGTGCCAGCAGCCGACACAAGGGGTCCAACTATGGCTACACCTTC CASSRHKGSNYGYTF
NA TRBJ1-3 NA TRBV6-5 TGTGCCAGCAGCCTTTCGAGCGGGGGGGGAAACACCATATATTTT CASSLSSGGGNTIYF
TRBD2 TRBJ2-1 few TRBV5-1 TGCGCCAGCAGCTTACTAGCGGGAGCCAATGAGCAGTTCTTC CASSLLAGANEQFF
TRBD2 TRBJ2-7 NA TRBV15 TGTGCCACCAGCGTTCGACTAGCGGGGGGCTACGAGCAGTACTTC CATSVRLAGGYEQYF
TRBD2 TRBJ2-5 NA TRBV5-4 TGTGCCAGCAGCTTGGGATCTAGCGGGATGGTGGAGACCCAGTACTTC CASSLGSSGMVETQYF
TRBD1 TRBJ1-1 NA TRBV28 TGTGCCAGCAGATCAGGGGGCGCGGCTGAAGCTTTCTTT CASRSGGAAEAFF
TRBD2 TRBJ2-3 NA TRBV5-1 TGCGCCAGCAGCTTGGTCGGGGGGGCCGTCGCAGATACGCAGTATTTT CASSLVGGAVADTQYF
NA TRBJ2-1 few TRBV5-1 TGCGCCAGCAGCTTTGGGCACAATGAGCAGTTCTTC CASSFGHNEQFF
TRBD1 TRBJ2-7 NA TRBV6-5 TGTGCCAGCAGTCACCCGGGACAGGGAATCTACGAGCAGTACTTC CASSHPGQGIYEQYF
TRBD2 TRBJ2-5 NA TRBV11-2 TGTGCCAGCAGCCCCCTAGCGGCGGAGGGTGTGACCCAGTACTTC CASSPLAAEGVTQYF
NA TRBJ2-7 few TRBV21-1 TGTGCCAGCAGCAAAGTATCAGGGTGGACCTACGAGCAGTACTTC CASSKVSGWTYEQYF
NA TRBJ1-2 few TRBV5-1 TGCGCCAGCAGCGTGGAACAGGAAAAAGGCTATGGCTACACCTTC CASSVEQEKGYGYTF
NA TRBJ2-3 NA TRBV5-1 TGCGCCAGCAGCTTGGGCCAGGCGACAGGTGGAGATACGCAGTATTTT CASSLGQATGGDTQYF
NA TRBJ1-2 few TRBV6-6 TGTGCCAGCCGGGACATCTACTATGGCTACACCTTC CASRDIYYGYTF
TRBD2 TRBJ2-1 few TRBV5-4 TGTGCCAGCAGCCAAACTAGCGGAAGCTACAATGAGCAGTTCTTC CASSQTSGSYNEQFF